This T cell receptor (beta chain) was captured by sequencing in a study of T cell responses to AZD1222 COVID-19 vaccine. Sequenced by immunoSEQ multiplex PCR; TCRdb stores in-frame clones only, minus some. The data hold 95,000 to 100,000 clones, with 70% to 90% observed a single time. V lost 0 bases to trimming and J lost 2 bases, with 8 bases between them. Per the germline V gene, CDR1 is PRHDT and CDR2 is FYEKMQ (reference sequence). CDR3 length: 15 residues. Sequencing was performed on peripheral blood, taken on day 0 of AZD1222 vaccination. The chain carries TRBV13 and TRBJ1-3; D is uncertain. The sequence was collected from an adult in good health. For the CDR3, the DNA is TGTGCCAGCAGCTTAGGCCGGGCAGCTGGAAACACCATATATTTT. Translation: CASSLGRAAGNTIYF.